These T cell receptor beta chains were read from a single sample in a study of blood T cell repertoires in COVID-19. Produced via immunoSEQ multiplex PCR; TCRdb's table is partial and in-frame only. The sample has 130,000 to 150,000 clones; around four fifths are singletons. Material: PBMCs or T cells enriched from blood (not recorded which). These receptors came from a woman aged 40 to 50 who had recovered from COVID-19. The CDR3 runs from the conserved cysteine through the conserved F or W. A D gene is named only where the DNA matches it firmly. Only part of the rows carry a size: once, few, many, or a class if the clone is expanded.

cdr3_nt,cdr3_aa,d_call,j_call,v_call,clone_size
TGTGCCAGCAGTGAACCAGGGGACACTGAAGCTTTCTTT,CASSEPGDTEAFF,-,TRBJ1-1,TRBV6-1,-
TGTGCCAGCAGCCGGATTACAGGGGGCAACGAGCAGTACTTC,CASSRITGGNEQYF,TRBD1,TRBJ2-7,TRBV14,-
TGCGCCAGCAGCCAAGATGGTTCAGCGGGAGATAGCTCCTACAATGAGCAGTTCTTC,CASSQDGSAGDSSYNEQFF,TRBD2,TRBJ2-1,TRBV4-1,-
TGTGCCAGCAGCTTACACCCTAGCGGCACCGGGGAGCTGTTTTTT,CASSLHPSGTGELFF,TRBD2,TRBJ2-2,TRBV11-2,-
TGTGCCAGCAGTGGGGGCTTTCATCAGCCCCAGCATTTT,CASSGGFHQPQHF,-,TRBJ1-5,TRBV12-3/TRBV12-4,-
TGTGCCAGCAGCTTAGTACAGACAGACTATGGCTACACCTTC,CASSLVQTDYGYTF,-,TRBJ1-2,TRBV7-9,few
TGTGCCAGCAGCTTGGAGGGGCCTAGCGGGAGTGTTTACAATGAGCAGTTCTTC,CASSLEGPSGSVYNEQFF,TRBD2,TRBJ2-1,TRBV5-6,few
TGTGCCAGCAGTTTTCCGGGACAGGGTCAGAATGAGCAGTTCTTC,CASSFPGQGQNEQFF,TRBD1,TRBJ2-1,TRBV6-6,once
TGTGCCAGCAGCTCTAGCGGGGGGGCCGGTGATACGCAGTATTTT,CASSSSGGAGDTQYF,TRBD2,TRBJ2-3,TRBV11-2,-
TGTGCCAGCAGCTCCTGGACAGGGGGAAGCAACGAGCAGTACTTC,CASSSWTGGSNEQYF,TRBD1,TRBJ2-7,TRBV3-1/TRBV3-2,-
TGTGCCAGCAGCTTAGCACAGACAGATACGCAGTATTTT,CASSLAQTDTQYF,-,TRBJ2-3,TRBV7-8,-
TGTGCCAGCAGTTACTACCGGGACATTAACACCGGGGAGCTGTTTTTT,CASSYYRDINTGELFF,-,TRBJ2-2,TRBV6-5,-
TGTGCCAGCAGCTTAAATAGACAGAGGCGGTCATTTAACTATGGCTACACCTTC,CASSLNRQRRSFNYGYTF,-,TRBJ1-2,TRBV5-6,few
TGTGCCAGTAGTACACAGGGTGACTATGGCTACACCTTC,CASSTQGDYGYTF,-,TRBJ1-2,TRBV19,-
TGTGCCAGCACGCCACCTCCCCCGGGGATTGTGGCTGAAGCTTTCTTT,CASTPPPPGIVAEAFF,-,TRBJ1-1,TRBV18,-
TGTGCCAGCAGCGTAGCTCCCGGGACTTACAATGAGCAGTTCTTC,CASSVAPGTYNEQFF,-,TRBJ2-1,TRBV9,-
TGTGCCAGCAGTCCGGCAGGGGGCCCCCAATTCCCTGATACGCAGTATTTT,CASSPAGGPQFPDTQYF,TRBD1,TRBJ2-3,TRBV27,-
TGTGCCAGCAGCTTAATGGCGGGGACAGGGGAAGGCTATGGCTACACCTTC,CASSLMAGTGEGYGYTF,TRBD1,TRBJ1-2,TRBV7-3,-
TGCAGCGTGGGTGAGGGGGAAAGGTACGAGCAGTACTTC,CSVGEGERYEQYF,-,TRBJ2-7,TRBV29-1,-
TGTGCCTGGAGTGTACAGTTCGGTGTTGAAGCTTTCTTT,CAWSVQFGVEAFF,-,TRBJ1-1,TRBV30,-
TGTGCCAGTAGTAACCGGGACATTAATTCACCCCTCCACTTT,CASSNRDINSPLHF,-,TRBJ1-6,TRBV19,-
TGCGCCAGCAGTCATTTGAACTATTTAGCGGGGGATTACAATGAGCAGTTCTTC,CASSHLNYLAGDYNEQFF,TRBD2,TRBJ2-1,TRBV23-1,-
TGCGCCAGCAGCCCCCTTGGGAGGTCCTACGAGCAGTACTTC,CASSPLGRSYEQYF,-,TRBJ2-7,TRBV4-1,once
TGCAGCGTTGTTATACCGTCCAGGGGCTACACCTTC,CSVVIPSRGYTF,-,TRBJ1-2,TRBV29-1,-
TGTGCCAGCAGTGTAAGGGGACAGGGGGTTGAAAAACTGTTTTTT,CASSVRGQGVEKLFF,TRBD1,TRBJ1-4,TRBV2,few
TGTGCCAGCAGCCAAGACCCCCAGCGGGAAAGCTCCTACAATGAGCAGTTCTTC,CASSQDPQRESSYNEQFF,TRBD2,TRBJ2-1,TRBV4-2,-
TGTGCCACCCGCACTCAAGAGACCCAGTACTTC,CATRTQETQYF,-,TRBJ2-5,TRBV6-5,-
TGTGCCAGCAGCCAACTCGACAGGGGTACTGAAGCTTTCTTT,CASSQLDRGTEAFF,TRBD1,TRBJ1-1,TRBV3-1/TRBV3-2,-
TGTGCTAGTGGGGGGGCCTCAGGGTCCCACACAGATACGCAGTATTTT,CASGGASGSHTDTQYF,-,TRBJ2-3,TRBV12-5,-
TGTGCCAGCAGCCCCACGGGGGGCTACGAGCAGTACTTC,CASSPTGGYEQYF,TRBD2,TRBJ2-7,TRBV9,-
TGTGCCATCAGTGATTCCTGGAGTTATAGCAATCAGCCCCAGCATTTT,CAISDSWSYSNQPQHF,-,TRBJ1-5,TRBV10-3,-
TGTGCCAGCAGTTCCGACAGATTCTACGAGCAGTACTTC,CASSSDRFYEQYF,-,TRBJ2-7,TRBV27,-
TGTGCCAGCAGCCCCCTCCCCCGACAGGGGGCCTGGGATACGCAGTATTTT,CASSPLPRQGAWDTQYF,TRBD1,TRBJ2-3,TRBV7-2,-
TGTGCCAGCAGCATAGGGGTTGACTATGGCTACACCTTC,CASSIGVDYGYTF,-,TRBJ1-2,TRBV3-1/TRBV3-2,-
TGTGCCAGCAGTGAACAAATCAATAGCAATCAGCCCCAGCATTTT,CASSEQINSNQPQHF,-,TRBJ1-5,TRBV2,-
TGTGCCAGCAGGGGGGATAGCGGGAGCTATGAGCAGTTCTTC,CASRGDSGSYEQFF,TRBD2,TRBJ2-1,TRBV2,-
TGTGCCAGCTCACCAGGGGCAGGGAACTACAATGAGCAGTTCTTC,CASSPGAGNYNEQFF,-,TRBJ2-1,TRBV18,-
TGTGCCAGCAGTTACTCGGGCCTGACCTACACTGAAGCTTTCTTT,CASSYSGLTYTEAFF,-,TRBJ1-1,TRBV6-5,-
TGCGCCAGCAGATTGACAGGTAACACTGAAGCTTTCTTT,CASRLTGNTEAFF,-,TRBJ1-1,TRBV5-1,once
TGCGCCAGCAGCCAAGCCGGGGGGGGCTATGGCTACACCTTC,CASSQAGGGYGYTF,-,TRBJ1-2,TRBV4-1,-
TGTGCCAGCAGCCCCTCCTTTGGGAGCTCCTACAATGAGCAGTTCTTC,CASSPSFGSSYNEQFF,-,TRBJ2-1,TRBV7-9,-
TGTGCCAGCAGTTACATCCAGGACTACAATGAGCAGTTCTTC,CASSYIQDYNEQFF,-,TRBJ2-1,TRBV6-5,-
TGTGCCAGTACTCCCTCTGGGCTAACGGCTTTCTTT,CASTPSGLTAFF,-,TRBJ1-1,TRBV19,-
TGTGCCAGCAGCTTGGCTGTTTATGGCTACACCTTC,CASSLAVYGYTF,-,TRBJ1-2,TRBV5-8,-
TGTGCCAGTAGTGGACAGGGAGGGACTGAAGCTTTCTTT,CASSGQGGTEAFF,TRBD1,TRBJ1-1,TRBV19,-
TGTGCCAGCCTCGGCGGGGAGTACGAGCAGTACTTC,CASLGGEYEQYF,-,TRBJ2-7,TRBV7-9,-
TGTGCCAGCAGTCCTGAGGGGACAGGCTCCTACGAGCAGTACTTC,CASSPEGTGSYEQYF,TRBD1,TRBJ2-7,TRBV25-1,-
TGTGCCAGCACCCCATGGAGGGGAGAGACCCAGTACTTC,CASTPWRGETQYF,-,TRBJ2-5,TRBV2,-
TGTGCCAGCACCCAAGTCCCAGGGGATGAAAAACTGTTTTTT,CASTQVPGDEKLFF,-,TRBJ1-4,TRBV6-4,-
TGTGCCAGCAGCTTAATGACAGGTGCTTCTAACTATGGCTACACCTTC,CASSLMTGASNYGYTF,-,TRBJ1-2,TRBV7-8,-
TGCGCCAGCAGCTCGTCGGACAGAAATGGCTACACCTTC,CASSSSDRNGYTF,-,TRBJ1-2,TRBV5-1,-
TGCGCCAGCAACTTGGCGAGCGGGTTCACAGATACGCAGTATTTT,CASNLASGFTDTQYF,-,TRBJ2-3,TRBV5-1,-
TGTGCCAGCAGCTTAGCGGGACTAGCACCTAGCTCCTACAATGAGCAGTTCTTC,CASSLAGLAPSSYNEQFF,TRBD2,TRBJ2-1,TRBV7-8,-
TGCGCCAGCAGCCTCTCGGGGGGAGCTGGAAACACCATATATTTT,CASSLSGGAGNTIYF,-,TRBJ1-3,TRBV5-1,-
TGTGCCAGCAGTCCTCGACAGGGGGGGGAGCAGTACTTC,CASSPRQGGEQYF,TRBD1,TRBJ2-7,TRBV12-3/TRBV12-4,-